The sequence of this T cell receptor beta chain was determined in a study of Ad26.COV2.S vaccination and SARS-CoV-2 variants (dated by TCRdb to the early 2020s). A note on the overall study: Donors in the vaccine arm were drawn from COV1001, a multicentre, randomized, double-blind, placebo-controlled phase I-IIa trial testing Ad26.COV2.S in healthy adults. Blinding of investigators to trial group allocation was maintained during experiments and outcome assessment. Trial participants were randomized into five groups of five: low-dose or high-dose Ad26.COV2.S given once or twice, or placebo on both occasions. TCRbeta repertoire sequencing served as the tool for gauging how specific and how broad the SARS-CoV-2-reactive T cell receptors were following Ad26.COV2.S vaccination. A total of some 30 samples were included in the TCR-sequenced set, comprising roughly 19 Ad26.COV2.S vaccine recipients, 5 placebo recipients and 8 SARS-CoV-2 convalescent individuals. Dosing of Ad26.COV2.S was intramuscular, at either 5x10^10 or 1x10^11 viral particles, delivered as one shot or as two shots spaced 56 days apart. The study at large found these results: The study was not powered to compare responses between vaccine doses or regimens. Non-spike TCR breadth was comparable between vaccine and placebo recipients, consistent with the vaccine containing only spike. The authors noted that the TCR breadth and depth analyses may have underestimated total T cell responses. After vaccination, substantial breadth of spike-specific CD8+ and CD4+ T cell responses was reported. Higher spike-specific TCR breadth was observed in Ad26.COV2.S recipients than in placebo recipients (P = 0.0014).

This clone has just one count. The antigen it recognizes is unknown. Within one base of it there is no much larger clone, and no base qualities were kept. In the germline V gene (reference sequence), CDR1 corresponds to MNHNY and CDR2 to SVGAGI. The CDR3 measures 14 amino acids from cysteine to phenylalanine. The sequence is cut down to CDR3 DNA, 42 bases in frame from base 1. V is shortened by 2 bases, J by 7 bases, and the region joining them spans 9 bases. In the paper's terms, the treatment or condition label means: about 20 received Ad26.COV2.S at low or high dose, single or two shots; about 5 received placebo; per-sample allocation not given. For vaccine and placebo recipients, repertoires were sequenced using samples collected on day 63 after the first injection. Between 29 July and 7 August 2020, Cohort 1b enrolled about 27 adults aged 18-55 years at one site in Boston, USA. Ad26.COV2.S was a replication-incompetent adenovirus type 26 vector expressing a prefusion-stabilized SARS-CoV-2 spike protein from the original Wuhan strain.

The immunoSEQ Assay was the method used to sequence TCRbeta CDR3 regions. After extraction, genomic DNA underwent amplification by bias-controlled multiplex PCR, followed by high-throughput sequencing. Per the authors' processing: To quantify the absolute abundance of every unique TCRbeta CDR3 region, sequences were collapsed and filtered. T cell fraction was estimated by normalizing TCRbeta template counts to usable DNA, which was measured by amplifying reference genes present in all nucleated cells. Repertoire TCRs were annotated as SARS-CoV-2-specific when V gene, CDR3 amino acid sequence and J gene were exactly matched to a known reactive TCR set. The reference SARS-CoV-2 TCR set was derived from MIRA and filtered for enrichment in COVID-19-positive ImmuneCODE repertoires, a step that removed public or cross-reactive TCRs. Based on the MIRA antigens, annotated TCRs were further analysed at the level of specific ORF or position within ORF. Breadth was defined as annotated unique rearrangements over total unique productive rearrangements; depth was the summed frequency of those rearrangements. Two-sided Wilcoxon rank-sum tests were applied when comparing TCR breadth between groups. TCRdb's version of the immuneACCESS table is confined to in-frame rearrangements and falls short of the full clone set. An unresolved V gene accounts for under half of the shortfall where checked; the remainder is of unknown origin. The V and J calls and the clone size are those of that table, but D and trimming were determined from the DNA. The sample table lists hundreds of thousands of clones, around 87% of them with a count of one. Of the sample, about 3.1% falls within the top ten clones.

The receptor's source is a person between 18 and 59 years old who received the Ad26.COV2.S COVID-19 vaccine or a placebo. This material consisted of peripheral blood, taken in a trial of Ad26.COV2.S vaccine versus placebo. The chain was built from TRBV6-6 and TRBJ1-6; the D segment cannot be called with confidence. The CDR3 region: CASSYLGTNSPLHF. The sequenced DNA is TGTGCCAGCAGTTACCTCGGCACCAATTCACCCCTCCACTTT.